This TCR beta chain appears in the sequencing data of a study of cytomegalovirus exposure and HLA in healthy donors. Study information: From about 180 million T cells, an earlier analysis saw around 120 million unique TCR beta sequences. When 300 to 400 donors were genotyped, roughly four fifths of them were found to fall in the Caucasian-associated ancestry cluster.

Regarding donors, all were healthy bone marrow donors. Donors had nominal health at sampling but likely had unrecorded immune exposures. This CDR3 comprises 15 residues. V was clipped by 4 bases and J by 1 base; unmatched bases: 3. CDR1 and CDR2 (germline): SGHRS, YFSETQ. Primers: 60 Vbeta forward and 13 Jbeta reverse. Using immunoSEQ multiplex PCR, the repertoire was profiled, and TCRdb retains in-frame clones only, with some absent. The table has under 200,000 clones, 70% to 90% seen once. Sequenced input: PBMCs. V usage is TRBV5-1 and J usage is TRBJ2-3; 10 bases match TRBD2. The origin of this receptor is a young man in good health and CMV-seropositive. CDR3 sequence: CASSPGLAGTDTQYF. DNA of the CDR3: TGCGCCAGCAGCCCCGGACTAGCGGGCACAGATACGCAGTATTTT.